A single sample gave rise to the 2 T cell receptor beta chains below, sequenced in a study of cytomegalovirus exposure and HLA in healthy donors. The study ran its PCR with 60 Vbeta and 13 Jbeta primers. The assay was immunoSEQ multiplex PCR, and TCRdb's table has in-frame clones only and misses some. Of approximately 93,000 clones in the sample, roughly 67% are singletons; the top ten hold about 6%. The sequencing sample was made of PBMCs. These receptors were obtained from a boy between 10 and 17 years old in good health and CMV-seropositive.

The rearrangement joins TRBV7-2 to TRBJ2-1; D is uncertain. V was shortened by 3 bases and J by 5 bases, with 11 bases between the two germline ends. This CDR3 is built from 14 residues. Germline-derived CDR1 and CDR2 are SGHTA and FQGNSA. The CDR3 here is CASSFSVQDNEQFF. The CDR3 DNA reads as TGTGCCAGCAGCTTTTCCGTCCAGGACAATGAGCAGTTCTTC.

This chain connects TRBV10-1 to TRBJ1-1; D might be TRBD1 (5 bases). Germline V gives CDR1 WNHNN, CDR2 SYGVQD (reference sequence). The CDR3 is made up of 13 amino acids. Trimming took 3 bases from V and 10 from J, leaving 15 bases between them. The DNA for the CDR3 is TGCGCCAGCAGTGATTGGCAGGGCAAGGCAGCTTTCTTT. As protein: CASSDWQGKAAFF.